The rows below give T cell receptor beta chains drawn from one sample of a study of cytomegalovirus exposure and HLA in healthy donors. Sequenced by immunoSEQ multiplex PCR; TCRdb stores in-frame clones only, minus some. The data show 130,000 to 150,000 clones, around 72% seen once. Sequenced: PBMCs. These receptors came from a man in his forties in good health and CMV-seronegative. CDR3s include the opening cysteine and the closing phenylalanine or tryptophan. D genes are given only for firm matches. Clone size is stated in some rows and not others, as once, few, many or a class when expanded.

J	size	D	V	DNA	CDR3
TRBJ2-3	-	TRBD2	TRBV5-1	TGCGCCAGTTCGGGGGGAACTCCCGGAACAGATACGCAGTATTTT	CASSGGTPGTDTQYF
TRBJ2-3	-	-	TRBV4-3	TGCGCCAGCAGCCAAGAAAGAGCGGGCCCTCAGTCAGATACGCAGTATTTT	CASSQERAGPQSDTQYF
TRBJ2-3	few	TRBD2	TRBV4-3	TGCGCCAGCAGCCCCGGACTAGCGGGTTTAGGAGATACGCAGTATTTT	CASSPGLAGLGDTQYF
TRBJ2-3	once	-	TRBV5-4	TGTGCCAGCAGCTTGGGGAGAGAACGAGATACGCAGTATTTT	CASSLGRERDTQYF
TRBJ1-5	-	-	TRBV6-4	TGTGCCAGCAGTGCCCGATCCTCGACATTT	CASSARSSTF
TRBJ1-4	-	-	TRBV6-5	TGTGCCAGCAGTTACTCGGGGGCGCCGAGCGAAAAACTGTTTTTT	CASSYSGAPSEKLFF
TRBJ1-6	-	TRBD1	TRBV5-6	TGTGCCAGCAGCTTGGGACAGGGGGCGCGATCGCCCCTCCACTTT	CASSLGQGARSPLHF
TRBJ1-2	once	-	TRBV9	TGTGCCAGCAGCGGACGGTTTGGACAGCCCCTCGATGGCTACACCTTC	CASSGRFGQPLDGYTF
TRBJ1-2	-	TRBD1	TRBV6-5	TGTGCCAGCAGTTACACAGGGGGCCAAACATTATATGGCTACACCTTC	CASSYTGGQTLYGYTF
TRBJ1-1	-	-	TRBV5-4	TGTGCCAGCGGGGGGGATTTTAACACTGAAGCTTTCTTT	CASGGDFNTEAFF
TRBJ2-3	few	-	TRBV5-1	TGCGCCAGCAGCTTGGGACGGGTAGTACAGGTTCGTCGCACAGATACGCAGTATTTT	CASSLGRVVQVRRTDTQYF
TRBJ1-1	once	-	TRBV19	TGTGCCAGTAGTAGGGACACAGGAATGAACACTGAAGCTTTCTTT	CASSRDTGMNTEAFF
TRBJ2-5	-	TRBD1	TRBV5-1	TGCGCCAGCAAGGTCCTCGGGACAGACCAAGAGACCCAGTACTTC	CASKVLGTDQETQYF
TRBJ1-3	-	-	TRBV5-5	TGTGCCAGCAGCACTAGCGGTTCCTCTGGAAACACCATATATTTT	CASSTSGSSGNTIYF
TRBJ2-1	-	-	TRBV5-1	TGCGCCAGCAGCAAGACCGGACTGAGCGGAATTGGTATTTTCTCCTACAATGAGCAGTTCTTC	CASSKTGLSGIGIFSYNEQFF
TRBJ1-2	-	-	TRBV5-6	TGTGCCAGCAGCTTGGTGGCCGCTAACTATGGCTACACCTTC	CASSLVAANYGYTF
TRBJ2-1	-	TRBD2	TRBV19	TGTGCCAGTAGTCCACCAGGACTAGCGGGTTACAATGAGCAGTTCTTC	CASSPPGLAGYNEQFF
TRBJ2-3	-	TRBD1	TRBV27	TGTGCCAGCAGTCCCCCGGGACAGGGGGACAGAGATACGCAGTATTTT	CASSPPGQGDRDTQYF
TRBJ2-7	-	-	TRBV7-9	TGTTCCAGCAGCACTTATTCGGGGGAGCAGTACTTC	CSSSTYSGEQYF
TRBJ1-5	-	-	TRBV6-5	TGTGCCAGCAGTTACCCCCCCCAGGGTAGCAATCAGCCCCAGCATTTT	CASSYPPQGSNQPQHF
TRBJ2-7	-	-	TRBV18	TGTGCCAGCTCTCCTACAGGGGGGGTAAGGTCCTACGAGCAGTACTTC	CASSPTGGVRSYEQYF
TRBJ2-5	-	-	TRBV2	TGTGCCAGCAGTGAAGCGTCGGGGGAGACCCAGTACTTC	CASSEASGETQYF
TRBJ2-5	-	-	TRBV18	TGTGCCAGCTCACCGCACCCGGGTCGACAAGAGACCCAGTACTTC	CASSPHPGRQETQYF
TRBJ1-5	once	TRBD1	TRBV6-6	TGTGCCAGCAGGTCCTCAGGGGGCGAGGATCAGCCCCAGCATTTT	CASRSSGGEDQPQHF
TRBJ2-3	-	TRBD2	TRBV10-2	TGCGCCAGCCTAGCGGGAGGAACAGATACGCAGTATTTT	CASLAGGTDTQYF
TRBJ2-1	few	TRBD1	TRBV6-5	TGTGCCAGCAGTTACCGACAGGGTTACAATGAGCAGTTCTTC	CASSYRQGYNEQFF
TRBJ2-4	-	-	TRBV7-9	TGTGCCAGCAGTTTTGACAGTGGGAACATTCAGTACTTC	CASSFDSGNIQYF
TRBJ2-1	-	TRBD2	TRBV5-1	TGCGCCAGCAGCCGCCGCGGTAGCGGGGGCTCCTACAATGAGCAGTTCTTC	CASSRRGSGGSYNEQFF
TRBJ2-2	few	-	TRBV28	TGTGCCAGCAGTCCTACAGAAACCGGGGAGCTGTTTTTT	CASSPTETGELFF
TRBJ2-1	-	TRBD2	TRBV6-1	TGTGCCCTAGGAGCGGGGGGGCTCACACGAGAGCAGTTCTTC	CALGAGGLTREQFF
TRBJ2-1	-	-	TRBV4-3	TGCGCCAGCAGCCAAGACGTGAGGATTTCCTACAATGAGCAGTTCTTC	CASSQDVRISYNEQFF
TRBJ2-7	few	-	TRBV4-3	TGCGCCAGCAGCCAAGCTGAAGTGACACCCGAGAGGCAGTACTTC	CASSQAEVTPERQYF
TRBJ2-1	-	-	TRBV9	TGTGCCAGCAGCGGCGGCCCTCGGCATGTCGATGAGCAGTTCTTC	CASSGGPRHVDEQFF
TRBJ1-4	-	TRBD1	TRBV4-3	TGCGCCAGCAGTCAGGACAGGGTGGTTGAAAAACTGTTTTTT	CASSQDRVVEKLFF
TRBJ2-7	-	-	TRBV28	TGTGCCAGCAGTTTAGGCAGGGGCTATGGGGCTGAGCAGTACTTC	CASSLGRGYGAEQYF